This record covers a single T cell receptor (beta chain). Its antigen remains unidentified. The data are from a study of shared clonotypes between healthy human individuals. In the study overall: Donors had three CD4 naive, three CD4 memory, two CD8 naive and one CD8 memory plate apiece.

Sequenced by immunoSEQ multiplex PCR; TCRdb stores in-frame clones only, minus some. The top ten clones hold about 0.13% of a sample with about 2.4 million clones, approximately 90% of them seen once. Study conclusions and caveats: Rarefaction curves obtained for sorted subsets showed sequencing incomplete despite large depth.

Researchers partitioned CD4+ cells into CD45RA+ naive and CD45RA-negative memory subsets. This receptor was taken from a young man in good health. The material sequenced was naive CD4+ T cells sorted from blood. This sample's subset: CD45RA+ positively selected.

Here the CDR3 DNA reads TGTGCCAGCAGCTTAAACTCGGCGAACACTGAAGCTTTCTTT. Translation: CASSLNSANTEAFF. This rearrangement joins TRBV11-2 to TRBJ1-1; D is unclear. Germline loops: CDR1 SGHAT, CDR2 FQNNGV. This CDR3 is built from 14 residues. The V end lost 2 bases, the J end lost 1 base, and 8 bases lay between the germline ends.